This TCR beta chain was retrieved from a study of blood T cell repertoires in COVID-19. Study-level information: Both acute and convalescent COVID-19 samples were obtained from the United States, Italy and Spain. T cells, B-cell-depleted T cells, or PBMCs provided the cDNA or gDNA that served as material.

Across about two dozen US areas, participants ranged in age from 18 to 89 years. Authors' data handling: Quantification of nucleated cells was approximated via reference gene primer amplification. Sequenced by immunoSEQ multiplex PCR; TCRdb stores in-frame clones only, minus some. V and J calls and clone size are as listed in that table; D and trimming were resolved from the DNA. The sample contains a few hundred thousand clones, roughly 90% of which appear only once. This CDR3 has 16 residues. Germline V CDR1 and CDR2: MDHEN, SYDVKM. The V segment lost 2 bases and the J segment 5 bases; nucleotides outside the gene matches: 9.

The clonotype was recovered from a man between 18 and 35 years old with acute COVID-19. The material sequenced was PBMCs or T cells enriched from blood (not recorded which). The rearrangement links TRBV28 to TRBJ2-5; TRBD2 matches at 9 bases. CDR3 DNA sequence: TGTGCCAGCAGTTTAGAGCCAGCGGGAGGAGGTGAGACCCAGTACTTC. As protein: CASSLEPAGGGETQYF.